The 10 T cell receptor beta chains presented below share a single source sample, sequenced in a study of T-cell reconstitution after alpha-beta-depleted transplantation in children. Findings and limits, study-wide: One year post-transplant, T-cell counts and diversity were largely derived from T cells produced anew.

A library of TCRbeta sequences, prepared with unique molecular identifiers, was generated. From the PCR reads, TCRdb called clonotypes with MiXCR, one entry per CDR3 protein. The table lists a few hundred thousand distinct CDR3 sequences, over 7.5% of them singletons. Their antigen targets remain unknown. The specimen was peripheral blood, collected 360 days after TCRalphabeta/CD19-depleted stem cell transplant. All receptors derive from a female patient between 2 and 15 years old who had a stem cell transplant for Fanconi anemia, so the T cells may come from the graft donor.

This clonotype occurred many times. The chain's CDR3 is CASSLSAVSYEQYF. CDR3 coding DNA: TGCGCCAGCAGCTTGTCCGCAGTCTCCTACGAGCAGTACTTC. J is TRBJ2-7 and V is TRBV5-1; D is ambiguous. CDR1 and CDR2 from the germline V gene are SGHRS and YFSETQ. Trimming shortened V by 1 base and J by 0 bases, and 8 bases separated the two germline ends. CDR3 length: 14 residues.

The rearrangement joins TRBV18 to TRBJ2-1, with TRBD1 matching 9 bases. V gave up 5 bases and J gave up 3 bases; unmatched junction bases: 8. CDR3 size: 16 residues. Germline CDR1 reads KGHSH; CDR2 reads LQKENI. The CDR3 protein is CASSSQTGGSYNEQFF. CDR3 coding DNA: TGTGCCAGCTCATCTCAGACAGGGGGGAGCTACAATGAGCAGTTCTTC.

J is TRBJ1-6 and V is TRBV27, with D perhaps matching TRBD1 (6 bases). Trimming pared 6 bases from V and 10 bases from J, leaving 22 bases between. The CDR3 sequence is 16 residues long. Germline lookup yields CDR1 MNHEY and CDR2 SMNVEV (reference sequence). CDR3 loop: CASSLRKVAGVSPLHF. CDR3 in DNA: TGTGCCAGCAGCCTACGGAAGGTGGCAGGGGTATCACCCCTCCACTTT.

The V call is TRBV6-4, the J call TRBJ2-3, with no clear D. Germline V gene data show CDR1 as MRHNA and CDR2 as SNTAGT. Trimming left V 2 bases short and J 1 base short, with 4 bases between. The CDR3 is made up of 13 amino acids. Here the CDR3 reads CASSDRGTDTQYF. In DNA form, the CDR3 reads TGTGCCAGCAGTGACCGGGGCACAGATACGCAGTATTTT.

This clonotype showed up just a few times. The chain joins TRBV11-2 to TRBJ2-3, with 16 bases fitting TRBD2. V was clipped by 5 bases and J by 4 bases; unmatched bases: 9. Germline CDR1 SGHAT, CDR2 FQNNGV. This CDR3 region has 18 residues. The CDR3 here is CASSPEGTSGGVADTQYF. CDR3 nucleotide sequence: TGTGCCAGCAGCCCAGAGGGGACTAGCGGGGGGGTGGCAGATACGCAGTATTTT.

This clonotype has more than one count but fewer than ten. This chain links TRBV6-5 with TRBJ2-7; 11 bases agree with TRBD2. V shed 2 bases and J 2 bases; nucleotides not matched to a gene: 5. Germline lookup yields CDR1 MNHEY and CDR2 SVGAGI. The CDR3 spans 16 residues. The CDR3 nucleotides read TGTGCCAGCAGTTACCCGACTAGCGGGGCTCCCTACGAGCAGTACTTC. Its protein is CASSYPTSGAPYEQYF.

This clonotype was counted many times. J is TRBJ2-1 and V is TRBV5-1, with TRBD2 matching over 7 bases. V was pared by 7 bases and J by 0 bases, with 4 bases of the junction left unmatched. The CDR3 sequence is 14 residues long. Germline V CDR1 and CDR2: SGHRS, YFSETQ. This CDR3 is CASEWTSSYNEQFF. CDR3 nucleotide sequence: TGCGCCAGCGAATGGACTAGCTCCTACAATGAGCAGTTCTTC.

As to this clonotype: A much larger clone differs from this one at a single base, so this may be a read error. The conserved closing phenylalanine or tryptophan is absent in this CDR3, likely reflecting a read error. This sequence joins TRBV7-2 and TRBJ2-1; D not certain. Germline CDR1 reads SGHTA; CDR2 reads FQGNSA. This CDR3 spans 13 amino acids. V lost 5 bases to trimming and J lost 6 bases, with 11 bases between them. CDR3 DNA: TGTGCCAGCAGCCAGGACCTAATCAATGAGCAGTTCTCC. Residues: CASSQDLINEQFS.

This clonotype was recorded at least ten times. This chain uses TRBV12-3 or TRBV12-4 with TRBJ2-5, with a weak D call TRBD1 (6 bases). Trimming shortened V by 5 bases and J by 5 bases, and 15 bases separated the two germline ends. The CDR3 sequence is 14 residues long. The chain's CDR3 is CASSKSTGSETQYF. In DNA form, the CDR3 reads TGTGCCAGCAGTAAAAGCACAGGGTCGGAGACCCAGTACTTC.

The V call is TRBV6-5, the J call TRBJ2-1, with 7 nucleotides matching TRBD1. The CDR3 is 15 residues long. CDR1 and CDR2 (germline): MNHEY, SVGAGI. With 0 bases clipped from V and 9 bases from J, the junction kept 8 bases outside the gene matches. In DNA, the CDR3 is TGTGCCAGCAGTTACTCCAGGGACAGATACCTTGAGCAGTTCTTC. Protein: CASSYSRDRYLEQFF.